This T cell receptor (beta chain) stems from a study of T cells in Graves' hyperthyroidism and ophthalmopathy. There were TCR beta CDR3 regions amplified from RNA transcripts. First-round RT-PCR targeting the TCR CDR3 was performed with the HTBI primer set. TCRdb reprocessed the multiplex PCR reads via MiXCR and lists one record per CDR3 protein. Of under 450,000 distinct CDR3 sequences listed, 15% to 19% were seen once; the top ten hold 12% to 15%. V was clipped by 3 bases and J by 3 bases, with 12 bases between them. Germline CDR1 DFQATT, CDR2 SNEGSKA (reference sequence). The CDR3 covers 13 residues.

V gene TRBV20-1 combines with J gene TRBJ2-7; D not certain. The material sequenced was blood. The clonotype originates from a woman between 18 and 30 years old with Graves' hyperthyroidism. CDR3 nucleotide sequence: TGCAGTGCTAGCAAGGATGTTAACTACGAGCAGTACTTC. Amino acid sequence: CSASKDVNYEQYF.